The next 26 T cell receptor beta chains were all read from a single sample in a study of beta chain features in type 1 diabetes. Expressed TCRB transcripts got sequenced, as all isolated RNA was reverse transcribed. Sequencing was performed with immunoSEQ multiplex PCR; in TCRdb, only in-frame clones are kept and a portion is missing. The sample has about 140,000 clones, 6% to 7.5% seen once; the top ten hold about 1.4%. The specimen was central memory CD4+ T cells from blood. These receptor sequences come from a woman younger than 45 in good health.

This clone was seen more than once but under ten times. The chain uses TRBV5-4 and TRBJ2-3; no clear D gene. V was cut by 4 bases and J by 2 bases, with 11 bases left in between. This CDR3 is 14 amino acids long. CDR1 and CDR2 from the germline V gene are SGHNT and YYREEE (reference sequence). The CDR3 sequence is CASSPGPYTDTQYF. In DNA, the CDR3 is TGTGCCAGCAGCCCTGGGCCTTACACAGATACGCAGTATTTT.

This clone was counted a few times. The J gene is TRBJ2-3, the V gene TRBV5-4, with 8 bases matching TRBD2. CDR1 is SGHNT, CDR2 YYREEE, per germline (reference sequence). With V trimmed by 2 bases and J by 6 bases, 14 bases remained unmatched. The CDR3 covers 17 residues. The DNA for the CDR3 is TGTGCCAGCAGCTTAGCGATCAATAGCGGGATATTGGATACGCAGTATTTT. It translates to CASSLAINSGILDTQYF.

The genes are TRBV15 and TRBJ2-5, with D tentatively TRBD1 (6 bases). The length of the CDR3 is 14 residues. CDR1 is LNHNV, CDR2 YYDKDF, per germline (reference sequence). V was pared by 7 bases and J by 5 bases, with 17 bases between. CDR3 DNA sequence: TGTGCCACCACTCCGGGACAACGAGGGGAGACCCAGTACTTC. Translated, it gives CATTPGQRGETQYF.

This clone was seen only a few times. The V call is TRBV4-2, the J call TRBJ2-1, with 8 bases that match TRBD1. Unmatched junction bases numbered 5, after V lost 1 base and J lost 3 bases. Germline assignment: CDR1 LGHNA and CDR2 YNFKEQ. The CDR3 contains 16 residues. The CDR3 here is CASSQAAGQDYNEQFF. The CDR3 DNA sequence: TGTGCCAGCAGCCAAGCCGCGGGACAGGACTACAATGAGCAGTTCTTC.

There are a few counts of this clone. V gene TRBV9 combines with J gene TRBJ2-3; D possibly corresponds to TRBD1 (6 bases). The CDR3 is 15 residues long. Germline CDR1 SGDLS, CDR2 YYNGEE. V lost 0 bases, J lost 4 bases, and 12 bases lay in between. CDR3 DNA: TGTGCCAGCAGCGTAGATCCAGGGGTTGCAGATACGCAGTATTTT. It translates to CASSVDPGVADTQYF.

The chain links TRBV18 to TRBJ2-6; D gene ambiguous. This CDR3 has 15 residues. The V end lost 0 bases, the J end lost 2 bases, and 5 bases lay between the germline ends. Germline CDR1 reads KGHSH; CDR2 reads LQKENI. The CDR3 loop is CASSPPQTGANVLTF. In nucleotides, the CDR3 is TGTGCCAGCTCACCACCCCAAACTGGGGCCAACGTCCTGACTTTC.

V usage is TRBV6-1 and J usage is TRBJ1-5; D call uncertain. The V end was cut by 6 bases, the J end by 6 bases, with 9 bases between. Looked up from germline, CDR1 is MNHNS and CDR2 is SASEGT. This CDR3 comprises 12 residues. CDR3 sequence: CASRGEGQPQHF. For the CDR3, the DNA is TGTGCCAGCAGGGGAGAGGGTCAGCCCCAGCATTTT.

This sequence joins TRBV7-6 and TRBJ2-2; D gene ambiguous. This CDR3 has 17 amino acids. Germline lookup yields CDR1 SGHVS and CDR2 FNYEAQ. Between the trimmed V and J ends, which lost 0 bases and 2 bases, there was a span of 13 bases. The CDR3 region has the DNA TGTGCCAGCAGCTTAGCGTGGCGGTCCGGTAACACCGGGGAGCTGTTTTTT. This codes for CASSLAWRSGNTGELFF.

This clone appeared a few times. This rearrangement joins TRBV30 to TRBJ2-7; D remains unclear. CDR3 size: 15 residues. In germline, CDR1 is GTSNPN, CDR2 SVGIG (reference sequence). Trimming left V 0 bases short and J 2 bases short, with 14 bases between. The CDR3 DNA follows: TGTGCCTGGAGTGTACGGCAGGCCTTGGCCTACGAGCAGTACTTC. This encodes CAWSVRQALAYEQYF. Combining the CDR3 with reference TRBV30 and TRBJ2-7 gives the whole variable domain SQTIHQWPATLVQPVGSPLSLECTVEGTSNPNLYWYRQAAGRGLQLLFYSVGIGQISSEVPQNLSASRPQDRQFILSSKKLLLSDSGFYLCAWSVRQALAYEQYFGPGTRLTVT.

This clone was counted a few times. This chain connects TRBV6-5 to TRBJ2-7, with 7 bases fitting TRBD1. The V segment lost 2 bases and the J segment 0 bases; nucleotides outside the gene matches: 4. The V gene's germline CDR1 is MNHEY and CDR2 SVGAGI. This CDR3 has 15 amino acids. CDR3 in amino acids: CASSYAGQDSYEQYF. DNA for the CDR3: TGTGCCAGCAGTTACGCCGGACAGGACTCCTACGAGCAGTACTTC.

Ten or more counts support this clone. J is TRBJ2-5 and V is TRBV7-2; D is unclear. The CDR3 has 12 amino acids. Trimming removed 5 bases from V and 5 bases from J, with 9 bases in between. Germline loops: CDR1 SGHTA, CDR2 FQGNSA. This chain's CDR3 is CASSRIGETQYF. The DNA for the CDR3 is TGTGCCAGCAGCAGGATCGGGGAGACCCAGTACTTC.

V gene TRBV25-1 combines with J gene TRBJ2-3; D may be TRBD2 (6 bases). CDR1 is MGHDK, CDR2 SYGVNS, per germline. V lost 4 bases and J lost 0, with 8 bases in between. The CDR3 runs 14 residues. The CDR3 bases are TGTGCCAGCAGTGCGGACTATAGCACAGATACGCAGTATTTT. Amino acid sequence: CASSADYSTDTQYF.

This clone was detected a few times. The rearrangement uses TRBV30 and TRBJ2-1; the match to TRBD2 covers 12 bases. CDR3 size: 17 residues. CDR1 GTSNPN and CDR2 SVGIG come from the germline V gene (reference sequence). The V and J ends lost 0 bases and 5 bases, in that order; junction bases with no gene match: 8. The CDR3 loop is CAWSVRRLAGVNNEQFF. CDR3 nucleotides: TGTGCCTGGAGTGTACGCCGACTAGCGGGAGTTAACAATGAGCAGTTCTTC.

This clone was recorded a few times. The rearrangement uses TRBV28 and TRBJ2-7; 8 nucleotides align to TRBD1. The trim removed 4 bases at V and 5 bases at J, leaving 10 bases unmatched. Germline V gene lookup returns CDR1 MDHEN and CDR2 SYDVKM. CDR3 length equals 15 residues. The CDR3 DNA sequence: TGTGCCAGCAGTTCAACTCGGACAGGGCGCCACGAGCAGTACTTC. It encodes CASSSTRTGRHEQYF.

This clone has a handful of counts. This rearrangement joins TRBV2 to TRBJ2-7, with 7 positions matching TRBD1. The CDR3 consists of 15 residues. The V segment lost 6 bases and the J segment 3 bases; nucleotides outside the gene matches: 11. Germline CDR1 SNHLY, CDR2 FYNNEI. The CDR3 DNA reads as TGTGCCAGCAGCCGACAGGGTGGTTTTGTCTACGAGCAGTACTTC. Protein: CASSRQGGFVYEQYF.

The rearrangement uses TRBV10-3 and TRBJ2-7; TRBD2 matches at 10 bases. CDR3 length: 15 amino acids. The junction had 8 bases not matched to a gene; V was cut back by 5 bases and J by 4 bases. Germline V gene sequence: CDR1 ENHRY, CDR2 SYGVKD. The CDR3 reads CAISTSGRAQYEQYF. The CDR3 nucleotides read TGTGCCATCAGTACGAGCGGGAGGGCCCAGTACGAGCAGTACTTC.

CDR3 nucleotide sequence: TGCGCCAGCAGCTCCACCGGGACAGCGAACACCGGGGAGCTGTTTTTT. Translation gives CASSSTGTANTGELFF. The V gene is TRBV5-1, the J gene TRBJ2-2; 7 bases agree with TRBD1. With 3 bases clipped from V and 0 bases from J, the junction kept 5 bases outside the gene matches. The CDR3 length is 16 residues. CDR1 SGHRS and CDR2 YFSETQ come from the germline V gene.

This clone showed up just once. This chain connects TRBV6-6 to TRBJ1-1; no reliable D call. This CDR3 has 14 amino acids. The V gene lost 2 bases and the J gene lost 3 bases, with 10 bases spanning the gap. The germline gives CDR1 MNHNY, CDR2 SVGAGI (reference sequence). The CDR3 nucleotides are TGTGCCAGCAGTTACGAGGGATGGGACACTGAAGCTTTCTTT. As protein: CASSYEGWDTEAFF.

This chain joins TRBV6-1 and TRBJ2-3, with 11 bases lining up with TRBD1. Germline values: CDR1 MNHNS, CDR2 SASEGT. V was clipped by 4 bases and J by 6 bases; unmatched bases: 6. There are 15 residues in the CDR3. CDR3 amino acids: CASSVWDRGRDTQYF. Written as DNA, the CDR3 is TGTGCCAGCAGTGTTTGGGACAGGGGGAGGGATACGCAGTATTTT.

In its sample, this clone was seen a few times. The J gene is TRBJ1-4, the V gene TRBV11-2, with D perhaps TRBD1 (5 bases). V dropped 4 bases and J dropped 5 bases, with 11 bases sitting between them. Germline V lookup: CDR1 SGHAT, CDR2 FQNNGV. The CDR3 is 14 amino acids. Here the CDR3 reads CASSSGSPNEKLFF. The CDR3 DNA reads TGTGCCAGCAGCTCAGGGTCTCCAAATGAAAAACTGTTTTTT.

This clone was counted a few times. This chain connects TRBV7-2 to TRBJ2-5; 11 bases agree with TRBD2. The V segment lost 3 bases and the J segment 2 bases; nucleotides outside the gene matches: 8. This CDR3 comprises 17 residues. The V gene's germline CDR1 is SGHTA and CDR2 FQGNSA. The CDR3 region is CASSFRGGLAVQETQYF. The CDR3, as DNA: TGTGCCAGCAGCTTTAGGGGGGGACTAGCGGTTCAAGAGACCCAGTACTTC.

This clone was picked up a small number of times. The rearrangement links TRBV28 to TRBJ2-7; D is uncertain. The CDR3 sequence is 12 residues long. Trimming stripped 4 bases from V and 2 bases from J, with 6 bases between. Germline values: CDR1 MDHEN, CDR2 SYDVKM. The DNA for the CDR3 is TGTGCCAGCAGTTCCTCAGCCTACGAGCAGTACTTC. Its translation is CASSSSAYEQYF.

The chain is built from TRBV27 and TRBJ2-5; TRBD1 agrees at 9 bases. Germline CDR1 is MNHEY and CDR2 is SMNVEV (reference sequence). J lost 5 bases, V lost 4 bases, and 8 bases had no gene match. CDR3 size: 15 residues. The CDR3 nucleotides read TGTGCCAGCAGTTCTTCCGGGACAGGGAGGGAGACCCAGTACTTC. Protein sequence: CASSSSGTGRETQYF.

Only a few counts were recorded for this clone. This chain connects TRBV18 to TRBJ2-7, with D possibly being TRBD2 (6 bases). Germline V gives CDR1 KGHSH, CDR2 LQKENI. The CDR3 length is 15 residues. Trimming cost V 6 bases and J 3 bases, with 18 bases left between them. The CDR3 DNA follows: TGTGCCAGCTCCCCTTTTGACCAGGAGGGCTACGAGCAGTACTTC. Its protein is CASSPFDQEGYEQYF.

This clone was counted only a few times. One end of the junction fails to match germline, which may point to a read error. The J gene is TRBJ1-2, the V gene TRBV28; D call uncertain. Germline-derived CDR1 and CDR2 are MDHEN and SYDVKM. This CDR3 has 11 amino acids. The CDR3 DNA sequence: TGTGCCAGCAGTCCCGAAGTGAACCCGGTATTC. Protein: CASSPEVNPVF.

This clone was counted a few times. J is TRBJ1-2 and V is TRBV7-9, with 11 nucleotides matching TRBD1. In germline, CDR1 is SEHNR, CDR2 FQNEAQ (reference sequence). The CDR3 runs 18 residues. V shed 5 bases and J 4 bases; nucleotides not matched to a gene: 15. The CDR3 loop is CASSPLPRTGGLGYGYTF. In DNA, the CDR3 is TGTGCCAGCAGCCCACTTCCGCGGACAGGGGGCTTGGGCTATGGCTACACCTTC.